Reported below is one T cell receptor (beta chain). This sample is part of a study of shared T cell receptors in the human thymus. V lost 4 bases and J lost 8; bases outside the gene matches: 11. The V gene's germline CDR1 is ENHRY and CDR2 SYGVKD. The CDR3 extends over 15 amino acids. The table came from immunoSEQ multiplex PCR; TCRdb's copy has only in-frame clones and leaves some out. The table includes about 660,000 clones, roughly 88% detected once. This same sample was also taken into another study, of human thymus T cells. As that report states: It was from resections taken during corrective heart surgery that the thymus tissue came. Thymic and blood repertoires showed apparently biased V and J gene usage.

The origin of this receptor is a boy under three years old with a congenital heart defect. The material sequenced was thymocytes. The chain links TRBV10-3 to TRBJ2-1; 7 bases align to TRBD1. The CDR3 here is CAISGVGRQGDEQFF. CDR3 nucleotide sequence: TGTGCCATCAGTGGGGTAGGACGACAGGGCGATGAGCAGTTCTTC.